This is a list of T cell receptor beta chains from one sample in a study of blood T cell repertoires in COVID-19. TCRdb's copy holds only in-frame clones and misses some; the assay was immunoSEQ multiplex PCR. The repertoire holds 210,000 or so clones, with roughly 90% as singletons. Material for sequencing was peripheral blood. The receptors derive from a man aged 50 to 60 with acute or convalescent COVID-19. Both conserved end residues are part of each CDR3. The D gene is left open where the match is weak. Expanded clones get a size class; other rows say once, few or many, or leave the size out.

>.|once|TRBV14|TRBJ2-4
TGTGCCAGCAGCCAAGGAGCCGGGACACCTTCAAACATTCAGTACTTC
CASSQGAGTPSNIQYF
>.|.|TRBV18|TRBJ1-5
TGTGCCAGCTCACCACCGGGGGGCGGGGGTCAGCCCCAGCATTTT
CASSPPGGGGQPQHF
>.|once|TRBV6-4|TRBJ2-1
TGTGCCAGCAGTGTGAGCGGAACCTCCTACAATGAGCAGTTCTTC
CASSVSGTSYNEQFF
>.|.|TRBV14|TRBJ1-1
TGTGCCAGCAGCCAGGCCAATATGAACACTGAAGCTTTCTTT
CASSQANMNTEAFF
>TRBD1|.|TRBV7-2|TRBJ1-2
TGTGCCAGCAGCTTCCGGGACAGGGTAGGCTACACCTTC
CASSFRDRVGYTF
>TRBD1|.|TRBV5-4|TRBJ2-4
TGTGCCAGCAGCGAGGACAGGGCAGCCAAAAACATTCAGTACTTC
CASSEDRAAKNIQYF
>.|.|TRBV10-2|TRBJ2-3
TGCGCCAGCAGGGACTTCCGGGCTAGCACAGATACGCAGTATTTT
CASRDFRASTDTQYF
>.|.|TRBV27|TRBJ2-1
TGTGCCAGCAGTTCCGGAGAGCTATACAATGAGCAGTTCTTC
CASSSGELYNEQFF
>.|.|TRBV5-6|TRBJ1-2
TGTGCCAGCAGACCGAATGGGGCCAGTAACTATGGCTACACCTTC
CASRPNGASNYGYTF
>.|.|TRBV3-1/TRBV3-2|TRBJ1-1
TGTGCCAGCAGCCAGGGGGGGCGCACTGAAGCTTTCTTT
CASSQGGRTEAFF
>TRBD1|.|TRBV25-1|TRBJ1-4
TGTGCCAGCAGCCTGGGACAGGGTTTAAATGAAAAACTGTTTTTT
CASSLGQGLNEKLFF
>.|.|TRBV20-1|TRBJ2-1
TGCAGTGCTAGAGATTCCGCGAGGAGGTTCTTC
CSARDSARRFF
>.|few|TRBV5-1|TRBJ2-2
TGCGCCAGCAGCCCGGACGGAGGGAACACCGGGGAGCTGTTTTTT
CASSPDGGNTGELFF
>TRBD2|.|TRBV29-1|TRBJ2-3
TGCAGCGTTACCTTAGCGGGGGGACCCACAGATACGCAGTATTTT
CSVTLAGGPTDTQYF
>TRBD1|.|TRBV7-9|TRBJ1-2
TGTGCCAGCAGATCTGGACAGGGACACTATGGCTACACCTTC
CASRSGQGHYGYTF
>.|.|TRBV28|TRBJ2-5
TGTGCCAGCAGTTTTAGGGACTGGGAAGGCGGGGAGACCCAGTACTTC
CASSFRDWEGGETQYF
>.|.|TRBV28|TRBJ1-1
TGTGCCAGCAGACTCCCTACCGTGAACACTGAAGCTTTCTTT
CASRLPTVNTEAFF
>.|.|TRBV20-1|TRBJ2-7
TGCAGTGCTTTGAGTGGTGGCGAGCAGTACTTC
CSALSGGEQYF
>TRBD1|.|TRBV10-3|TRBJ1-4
TGTGCCATCAGTGAGTACGGGACAGAGAATGAAAAACTGTTTTTT
CAISEYGTENEKLFF
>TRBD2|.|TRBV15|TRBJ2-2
TGTGCCACCAGCCCCCAAGGACTAGCAGCCGGGGAGCTGTTTTTT
CATSPQGLAAGELFF
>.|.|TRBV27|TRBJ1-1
TGTGCCAGCTCCAAAGCAGGTTCAGGTGAAGCTTTCTTT
CASSKAGSGEAFF
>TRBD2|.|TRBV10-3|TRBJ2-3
TGTGCCATCAGTGAACTAGCGGGGAGGTATTTGGATACGCAGTATTTT
CAISELAGRYLDTQYF
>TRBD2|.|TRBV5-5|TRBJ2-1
TGTGCCAGCAGCTTGGGAGCGGGACCTCCCAATGAGCAGTTCTTC
CASSLGAGPPNEQFF
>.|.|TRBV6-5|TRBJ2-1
TGTGCCAGCAGTTACTCGAGAGGGAACAATGAGCAGTTCTTC
CASSYSRGNNEQFF
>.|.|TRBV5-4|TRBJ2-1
TGTGCCAGCAGCCCGCTTGAGTTCCCCGAGCAGTTCTTC
CASSPLEFPEQFF
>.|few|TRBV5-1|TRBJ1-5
TGCGCCAGCAGCTTGGTAGGGGGCAATCAGCCCCAGCATTTT
CASSLVGGNQPQHF
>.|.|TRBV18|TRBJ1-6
TGTGCCAGCTCACCACCTAATAATTCACCCCTCCACTTT
CASSPPNNSPLHF
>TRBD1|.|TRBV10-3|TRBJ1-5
TGTGCCATCAGGGGGGACAGCCATCAGCCCCAGCATTTT
CAIRGDSHQPQHF
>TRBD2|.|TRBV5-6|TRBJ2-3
TGTGCCAGCAGCTTGCTTCGGGGGGGCCGGGATACGCAGTATTTT
CASSLLRGGRDTQYF
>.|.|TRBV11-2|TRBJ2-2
TGTGCCAGCAGCTTAAACAGCGGACTACTGCGGCGATACACCGGGGAGCTGTTTTTT
CASSLNSGLLRRYTGELFF
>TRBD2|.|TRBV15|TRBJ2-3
TGTGCCACCAGCAGGCAGGGAGGGTCAGATACGCAGTATTTT
CATSRQGGSDTQYF
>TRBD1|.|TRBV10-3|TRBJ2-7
TGTGCCATCAGACGGACAGGGAGCTCCTACGAGCAGTACTTC
CAIRRTGSSYEQYF
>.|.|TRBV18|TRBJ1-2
TGTGCCAGCTCACCCCAACAGGGAAACGATGGCTACACCTTC
CASSPQQGNDGYTF
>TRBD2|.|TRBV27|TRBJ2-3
TGTGCCAGCAGTTTATCCCCGAGACTAGCGACAGATACGCAGTATTTT
CASSLSPRLATDTQYF
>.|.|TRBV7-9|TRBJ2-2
TGTGCCAGCAGCTTCCGGGCAGGGGCGGCCGGGGAGCTGTTTTTT
CASSFRAGAAGELFF
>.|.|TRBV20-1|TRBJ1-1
TGCAGTGCTATCGGTAACACTGAAGCTTTCTTT
CSAIGNTEAFF
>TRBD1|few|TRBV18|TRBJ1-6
TGTGCCAGCTCACCGGACAGGGGATATAATTCACCCCTCCACTTT
CASSPDRGYNSPLHF
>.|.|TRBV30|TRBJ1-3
TGTGCCTGGAGTCCTGCGGGGGGAGGAAACACCATATATTTT
CAWSPAGGGNTIYF
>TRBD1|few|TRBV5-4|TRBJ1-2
TGTGCCAGCAGCCCCGGGACAGGGGACTATGGCTACACCTTC
CASSPGTGDYGYTF
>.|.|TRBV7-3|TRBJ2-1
TGTGCCAGCAGCTTAACCGCGGGGAGCTCCTACAATGAGCAGTTCTTC
CASSLTAGSSYNEQFF
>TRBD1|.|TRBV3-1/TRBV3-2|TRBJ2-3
TGTGCCAGCAGACCCGACAGGGCCCGCGCGACGCAGTATTTT
CASRPDRARATQYF